This T cell receptor (beta chain) comes out of a study of PD-L1 blockade in urothelial cancer. Study in general: Every 3 weeks, patients received intravenous atezolizumab 1,200 mg, beginning 2014. At 3 weeks after treatment start (second dose) and again at 6 weeks, blood was analyzed. The study, taken as a whole, reports: Enhanced expansion of tumor-associated blood clones at 3 weeks characterized durable-benefit patients.

Using immunoSEQ multiplex PCR, the repertoire was profiled, and TCRdb retains in-frame clones only, with some absent. The data show around 35,000 clones, about four fifths seen once. There are 15 residues in the CDR3. CDR1 and CDR2 (germline): MDHEN, SYDVKM. The trim removed 6 bases at V and 4 bases at J, leaving 10 bases unmatched. Patient sample counts ranged from 1 to 8, pretreatment and on-treatment. This clone has a single count. Its antigen is not known. The TCR was taken from a man in his 60s with urothelial cancer. The sample in question was PBMCs, obtained around atezolizumab (anti-PD-L1) treatment. V is TRBV28 and J is TRBJ2-7, with 9 nucleotides matching TRBD1. The DNA for the CDR3 is TGTGCCAGCAGCCACCCGGGACAGGGTTTGTACGAGCAGTACTTC. This gives the protein CASSHPGQGLYEQYF.